Each of the 30 T cell receptor beta chains below was sequenced from the same sample in a study of Ad26.COV2.S vaccination and SARS-CoV-2 variants. Treatment indicated: roughly 19 received Ad26.COV2.S at low or high dose, single or two shots; roughly 5 received placebo; per-sample allocation not given. Day 63 after the first injection of vaccine or placebo was the sampling time. The assay was immunoSEQ multiplex PCR, and TCRdb's table has in-frame clones only and misses some. Altogether about 480,000 clones are present, around nine tenths being singletons, with the ten largest covering around 13%. Sequenced here: peripheral blood, sampled in a trial of Ad26.COV2.S vaccine versus placebo. These receptor sequences come from a person aged 18-60 years who received the Ad26.COV2.S COVID-19 vaccine or a placebo.

The chain recombines TRBV30 with TRBJ1-5; D call uncertain. In germline, CDR1 is GTSNPN, CDR2 SVGIG (reference sequence). The V gene lost 1 base and the J gene lost 4 bases, with 14 bases spanning the gap. The CDR3 covers 15 residues. The CDR3 coding sequence is TGTGCCTGGAGTGAGCTTGATGGGATAAATCAGCCCCAGCATTTT. This translates into CAWSELDGINQPQHF. Drawing the rest from reference TRBV30 and TRBJ1-5, the complete variable domain is SQTIHQWPATLVQPVGSPLSLECTVEGTSNPNLYWYRQAAGRGLQLLFYSVGIGQISSEVPQNLSASRPQDRQFILSSKKLLLSDSGFYLCAWSELDGINQPQHFGDGTRLSIL.

The chain employs TRBV9 and TRBJ2-1, with TRBD2 as a possible D gene (5 bases). Germline V CDR1 and CDR2: SGDLS, YYNGEE. The V end lost 0 bases, the J end lost 3 bases, and 10 bases lay between the germline ends. This CDR3 is 15 amino acids long. CDR3 in amino acids: CASSVAPLVYNEQFF. The DNA of the CDR3 is TGTGCCAGCAGCGTAGCCCCACTAGTCTACAATGAGCAGTTCTTC.

V usage is TRBV5-6 and J usage is TRBJ2-1; TRBD2 might be the D (6 bases). This CDR3 is built from 16 residues. V lost 3 bases to trimming and J lost 7 bases, with 20 bases between them. Per the germline V gene, CDR1 is SGHDT and CDR2 is YYEEEE. The CDR3 loop is CASSSRLRLEGNEQFF. The DNA for the CDR3 is TGTGCCAGCAGCTCCCGGCTGAGGTTGGAGGGGAATGAGCAGTTCTTC. Using reference TRBV5-6 and TRBJ2-1 for the parts outside the CDR3, the full variable domain is DAGVTQSPTHLIKTRGQQVTLRCSPKSGHDTVSWYQQALGQGPQFIFQYYEEEERQRGNFPDRFSGHQFPNYSSELNVNALLLGDSALYLCASSSRLRLEGNEQFFGPGTRLTVL.

The chain is built from TRBV28 and TRBJ2-5; D possibly corresponds to TRBD1 (7 bases). This CDR3 comprises 17 residues. Germline lookup yields CDR1 MDHEN and CDR2 SYDVKM. Trimming took off 5 bases at V and 7 bases at J, with 26 bases between the two ends. CDR3 sequence (DNA): TGTGCCAGCAGTCCCCCAGGGGTCCAGTCGGAGGGGGCGACCCAGTACTTC. It codes for CASSPPGVQSEGATQYF. Complete variable domain (other parts from reference TRBV28 and TRBJ2-5): DVKVTQSSRYLVKRTGEKVFLECVQDMDHENMFWYRQDPGLGLRLIYFSYDVKMKEKGDIPEGYSVSREKKERFSLILESASTNQTSMYLCASSPPGVQSEGATQYFGPGTRLLVL.

This clone was detected only a few times. The V gene is TRBV28, the J gene TRBJ1-2; D not resolved. This CDR3 contains 14 residues. V was clipped by 2 bases and J by 8 bases, with 15 bases between them. The germline gives CDR1 MDHEN, CDR2 SYDVKM. CDR3 bases: TGTGCCAGCAGTTTAAGGCCCCCGCCTGGAGGCTACACCTTC. Amino acids: CASSLRPPPGGYTF.

The table lists this clone with a count of one. The rearrangement links TRBV12-3 or TRBV12-4 to TRBJ2-5; no clear D. The CDR3 is made up of 13 amino acids. V dropped 3 bases and J dropped 2 bases, with 7 bases sitting between them. The CDR3 sequence is CASSFGSQETQYF. The CDR3 nucleotides are TGTGCCAGCAGTTTTGGGTCACAAGAGACCCAGTACTTC.

This clone was counted a few times. This chain links TRBV7-6 with TRBJ2-3; D is ambiguous. Trimming shortened V by 1 base and J by 4 bases, and 3 bases separated the two germline ends. Germline assignment: CDR1 SGHVS and CDR2 FNYEAQ. The CDR3 consists of 12 residues. The CDR3 here is CASSLVADTQYF. CDR3 sequence (DNA): TGTGCCAGCAGCTTAGTGGCAGATACGCAGTATTTT.

This chain connects TRBV18 to TRBJ1-3, with 8 positions matching TRBD1. V gave up 3 bases and J gave up 3 bases; unmatched junction bases: 16. The CDR3 has 19 residues. CDR1 is KGHSH, CDR2 LQKENI, per germline. CDR3 DNA: TGTGCCAGCTCACCGAAGATATTCCGGACAGGGACCATTGGAAACACCATATATTTT. It encodes CASSPKIFRTGTIGNTIYF. The full variable domain, its missing parts supplied by reference TRBV18 and TRBJ1-3, is NAGVMQNPRHLVRRRGQEARLRCSPMKGHSHVYWYRQLPEEGLKFMVYLQKENIIDESGMPKERFSAEFPKEGPSILRIQQVVRGDSAAYFCASSPKIFRTGTIGNTIYFGEGSWLTVV.

The genes are TRBV28 and TRBJ2-1, with TRBD1 matching over 7 bases. The CDR3 is 16 residues long. Unmatched junction bases numbered 11, after V lost 1 base and J lost 8 bases. The germline V gene has CDR1 MDHEN and CDR2 SYDVKM. CDR3 in amino acids: CASSLFGTAPLYEQFF. In nucleotides, the CDR3 is TGTGCCAGCAGTTTATTTGGGACAGCCCCCCTCTATGAGCAGTTCTTC.

The rearrangement uses TRBV19 and TRBJ2-1; a weak D match, TRBD1 (5 bases). This CDR3 contains 14 residues. V dropped 10 bases and J dropped 0 bases, with 13 bases sitting between them. Germline CDR1 is LNHDA and CDR2 is SQIVND (reference sequence). The CDR3 nucleotides read TGTGCCACAAAGGGGCCCAGCTCCTACAATGAGCAGTTCTTC. Translated, it gives CATKGPSSYNEQFF. The whole variable domain, filled in from reference TRBV19 and TRBJ2-1, reads DGGITQSPKYLFRKEGQNVTLSCEQNLNHDAMYWYRQDPGQGLRLIYYSQIVNDFQKGDIAEGYSVSREKKESFPLTVTSAQKNPTAFYLCATKGPSSYNEQFFGPGTRLTVL.

The chain has TRBV7-6 and TRBJ2-2; 7 bases fit TRBD2. The V segment lost 2 bases and the J segment 4 bases; nucleotides outside the gene matches: 10. The germline gives CDR1 SGHVS, CDR2 FNYEAQ. There are 17 residues in the CDR3. The CDR3 loop reads CASSLMGLAGVTGELFF. Here the CDR3 DNA reads TGTGCCAGCAGCTTAATGGGGCTGGCGGGAGTCACCGGGGAGCTGTTTTTT.

The V gene is TRBV6-1, the J gene TRBJ2-1, with 9 bases aligning to TRBD2. Losses at the gene ends were 4 bases for V and 2 bases for J; bases not matched to a gene: 9. CDR3 size: 17 residues. The germline CDR1 and CDR2 sequences are MNHNS and SASEGT. The CDR3, as DNA: TGTGCCAGCAGTGGAGCGGGGGGTCTTAACCCCTACAATGAGCAGTTCTTC. This sequence encodes CASSGAGGLNPYNEQFF.

This sequence joins TRBV30 and TRBJ1-6; tentatively, D is TRBD1 (6 bases). The CDR3 extends over 13 amino acids. Trimming pared 2 bases from V and 11 bases from J, leaving 13 bases between. In germline, CDR1 is GTSNPN, CDR2 SVGIG (reference sequence). CDR3 coding DNA: TGTGCCTGGAGTCTTTCGGGGGCTGCACCCCTCCACTTT. As protein: CAWSLSGAAPLHF.

This clone has a single count. DNA of the CDR3: TGCGCCAGCAAGGATAGGCCCACAGATACGCAGTATTTT. It translates to CASKDRPTDTQYF. This chain uses TRBV5-1 with TRBJ2-3; D remains unclear. The V gene lost 6 bases and the J gene lost 2 bases, with 10 bases spanning the gap. This CDR3 is 13 amino acids long. Germline CDR1 reads SGHRS; CDR2 reads YFSETQ.

About this clone itself: This sample also contains other DNA sequences that code for the same CDR3. The chain has TRBV29-1 and TRBJ2-3; no clear D gene. Germline V gene lookup returns CDR1 SQVTM and CDR2 ANQGSEA. With 5 bases removed from V and 3 bases from J, the gap between germline ends came to 9 bases. This CDR3 comprises 12 residues. The CDR3 nucleotides read TGCAGCGTTAACGACGGGACAGATACGCAGTATTTT. Translating it yields CSVNDGTDTQYF.

V and J are TRBV19 and TRBJ1-5; 7 bases line up with TRBD1. CDR1 LNHDA and CDR2 SQIVND come from the germline V gene (reference sequence). V shed 6 bases, J shed 4 bases, and the junction held 12 bases outside the gene matches. This CDR3 comprises 16 residues. The CDR3 protein is CASRTLGTAKNQPQHF. CDR3 DNA sequence: TGTGCCAGTAGGACTCTCGGGACAGCTAAGAATCAGCCCCAGCATTTT. Based on the CDR3 plus reference TRBV19 and TRBJ1-5, the full variable domain is DGGITQSPKYLFRKEGQNVTLSCEQNLNHDAMYWYRQDPGQGLRLIYYSQIVNDFQKGDIAEGYSVSREKKESFPLTVTSAQKNPTAFYLCASRTLGTAKNQPQHFGDGTRLSIL.

This clone was found once. The chain couples TRBV7-3 to TRBJ2-5; TRBD2 agrees at 8 bases. Trimming at V came to 2 bases and at J to 3 bases, leaving 8 bases not matched to a gene. This CDR3 contains 16 residues. Germline-derived CDR1 and CDR2 are SGHTA and FQGTGA. The CDR3 spells CASSLGQRGWEETQYF. CDR3 sequence (DNA): TGTGCCAGCAGCTTAGGTCAGCGGGGGTGGGAAGAGACCCAGTACTTC.

The chain recombines TRBV19 with TRBJ1-2; 7 nucleotides line up with TRBD1. The CDR3 length is 14 residues. In germline, CDR1 is LNHDA, CDR2 SQIVND (reference sequence). V was clipped by 6 bases and J by 2 bases; unmatched bases: 6. CDR3 DNA sequence: TGTGCCAGTAGCGCCGAGGGACAGAACTATGGCTACACCTTC. It encodes CASSAEGQNYGYTF. Complete variable domain (other parts from reference TRBV19 and TRBJ1-2): DGGITQSPKYLFRKEGQNVTLSCEQNLNHDAMYWYRQDPGQGLRLIYYSQIVNDFQKGDIAEGYSVSREKKESFPLTVTSAQKNPTAFYLCASSAEGQNYGYTFGSGTRLTVV.

The chain recombines TRBV7-3 with TRBJ1-1; D is uncertain. The V end was cut by 2 bases, the J end by 1 base, with 8 bases between. This CDR3 is built from 14 residues. CDR1 is SGHTA and CDR2 is FQGTGA in the germline V gene. CDR3 loop: CASSLRWGNTEAFF. CDR3 in DNA: TGTGCCAGCAGCTTACGATGGGGGAACACTGAAGCTTTCTTT.

This clone was detected a few times. The chain has TRBV7-3 and TRBJ2-6, with D perhaps assigned TRBD1 or TRBD2 (5 bases each). V was clipped by 6 bases and J by 2 bases, with 14 bases between them. The CDR3 is made up of 16 amino acids. Germline V CDR1 and CDR2: SGHTA, FQGTGA. The CDR3 coding sequence is TGTGCCAGCAGTCACCAGAGGGGTCCTGGGGCCAACGTCCTGACTTTC. Its translation is CASSHQRGPGANVLTF.

The chain combines TRBV20-1 with TRBJ2-3; D is ambiguous. Per the germline V gene, CDR1 is DFQATT and CDR2 is SNEGSKA (reference sequence). Trimming removed 3 bases from V and 0 bases from J, with 13 bases in between. The CDR3 sequence is 15 residues long. CDR3 loop: CSASKASPSTDTQYF. In DNA, the CDR3 is TGCAGTGCTAGTAAGGCTAGTCCTAGCACAGATACGCAGTATTTT.

CDR3 amino acids: CAWDRAYGYTF. Here the CDR3 DNA reads TGTGCCTGGGACAGGGCCTATGGCTACACCTTC. This sequence joins TRBV30 and TRBJ1-2; the match to TRBD1 covers 7 bases. The V gene's germline CDR1 is GTSNPN and CDR2 SVGIG (reference sequence). CDR3 length equals 11 residues. The junction had 1 base not matched to a gene; V was cut back by 5 bases and J by 4 bases.

J is TRBJ2-1 and V is TRBV7-3; D gene ambiguous. The germline V gene encodes CDR1 SGHTA and CDR2 FQGTGA. This CDR3 spans 14 amino acids. V lost 3 bases to trimming and J lost 0 bases, with 6 bases between them. Here the CDR3 reads CASSFRNSYNEQFF. The CDR3 nucleotides are TGTGCCAGCAGCTTCAGAAACTCCTACAATGAGCAGTTCTTC.

The J gene is TRBJ2-7, the V gene TRBV6-2 or TRBV6-3; D is uncertain. The V and J ends lost 2 bases and 4 bases respectively, with 6 bases between them. Germline V gene data show CDR1 as MNHEY and CDR2 as SVGEGT. There are 12 residues in the CDR3. CDR3: CASSYGKYEQYF. The CDR3 region has the DNA TGTGCCAGCAGTTACGGGAAATACGAGCAGTACTTC.

The J gene is TRBJ2-3, the V gene TRBV9; D call uncertain. V was shortened by 0 bases and J by 2 bases, with 7 bases between the two germline ends. Germline CDR1 reads SGDLS; CDR2 reads YYNGEE. This CDR3 is 14 amino acids long. The CDR3 region has the DNA TGTGCCAGCAGCGTAGTATCGGTCACAGATACGCAGTATTTT. Its translation: CASSVVSVTDTQYF.

The chain is built from TRBV5-4 and TRBJ2-2; 8 bases are shared with TRBD1. Per the germline V gene, CDR1 is SGHNT and CDR2 is YYREEE (reference sequence). With V trimmed by 2 bases and J by 7 bases, 1 base remained unmatched. The length of the CDR3 is 13 residues. The CDR3 bases are TGTGCCAGCAGCTTACAGGGGGGCGGGGAGCTGTTTTTT. Translating it yields CASSLQGGGELFF.

This chain connects TRBV6-2 or TRBV6-3 to TRBJ1-5; D unresolved. The CDR3 has 15 residues. V lost 2 bases and J lost 0, with 8 bases in between. Germline V gene lookup returns CDR1 MNHEY and CDR2 SVGEGT. The CDR3 is CASSYGGYSNQPQHF. The CDR3 bases are TGTGCCAGCAGTTACGGCGGTTATAGCAATCAGCCCCAGCATTTT.

The genes are TRBV27 and TRBJ1-3; D is uncertain. This CDR3 is built from 15 residues. Germline lookup yields CDR1 MNHEY and CDR2 SMNVEV (reference sequence). The ends were cut back, 6 bases at V and 3 bases at J, with 15 bases in the middle. This CDR3 is CASSYRGIFGNTIYF. CDR3 DNA: TGTGCCAGCAGCTACCGGGGTATCTTTGGAAACACCATATATTTT.

The chain has TRBV10-1 and TRBJ2-1; 11 nucleotides agree with TRBD2. In germline, CDR1 is WNHNN, CDR2 SYGVQD (reference sequence). The CDR3 has 20 residues. Germline trimming cut 10 bases from V and 0 bases from J; bases unmatched to any gene: 20. The DNA of the CDR3 is TGCGCCATCAATATTTACGGGACTAGCGGCCTACCGAGCTCCTACAATGAGCAGTTCTTC. It encodes CAINIYGTSGLPSSYNEQFF.

The V gene is TRBV28, the J gene TRBJ2-3; D is perhaps TRBD1 (5 bases). V lost 5 bases, J lost 0 bases, and 21 bases lay in between. The length of the CDR3 is 18 residues. CDR1 and CDR2 (germline): MDHEN, SYDVKM. This CDR3 reads CASSKPRQFSLSTDTQYF. For the CDR3, the DNA is TGTGCCAGCAGTAAACCGCGACAGTTTTCATTGAGCACAGATACGCAGTATTTT.